This T cell receptor beta chain was sequenced during a study of cytomegalovirus exposure and HLA in healthy donors. Details on this clone: Its antigen is not identified.

A multiplex PCR was run with 60 Vbeta primers and 13 Jbeta primers. The data were produced by immunoSEQ multiplex PCR, yet TCRdb's version contains in-frame clones alone and is incomplete. The data contain 170,000 or so clones, 75% to 90% of them seen just once; the ten biggest clones take up under 7.5%. Per germline, CDR1 MNHEY and CDR2 SMNVEV (reference sequence). The V end lost 6 bases, the J end lost 5 bases, and 14 bases lay between the germline ends. The CDR3 covers 14 residues. Study-level results: Clonal expansion was found to be greater in HLA-associated TCR beta chains than in equally common others in a later analysis.

This receptor was identified in a man aged 30-40 years in good health and CMV-seropositive. The chain joins TRBV27 to TRBJ2-1; tentative D call: TRBD1 (6 bases). The sequencing input was PBMCs. CDR3 in DNA: TGTGCCAGCAGAACATTAGGGACACACAATGAGCAGTTCTTC. Its protein product is CASRTLGTHNEQFF.